The 20 T cell receptor beta chains reported below all come from one sample, sequenced in a study of OX40 agonist ivuxolimab in advanced cancers. The repertoire was sequenced with immunoSEQ multiplex PCR; TCRdb's copy has only in-frame clones and lacks some. The data contain around 79,000 clones, roughly 90% of them seen just once; the ten biggest clones take up approximately 0.81%. The input for sequencing was CD4+ or CD8+ T cells sorted from blood, taken in a trial of the OX40 agonist ivuxolimab. The receptors stem from an adult with an advanced solid tumor such as melanoma, head and neck, liver or kidney cancer.

In this sample, this clone turned up once. V gene TRBV18 combines with J gene TRBJ2-1; D possibly matches TRBD1 or TRBD2 (6 bases each). The CDR3 loop spans 14 amino acids. Germline loops: CDR1 KGHSH, CDR2 LQKENI. The V end was cut by 6 bases, the J end by 5 bases, with 14 bases between. CDR3: CASSPKGGNNEQFF. The DNA of the CDR3 is TGTGCCAGCTCCCCCAAGGGGGGAAACAATGAGCAGTTCTTC. Filled out from reference TRBV18 and TRBJ2-1, the complete variable domain reads NAGVMQNPRHLVRRRGQEARLRCSPMKGHSHVYWYRQLPEEGLKFMVYLQKENIIDESGMPKERFSAEFPKEGPSILRIQQVVRGDSAAYFCASSPKGGNNEQFFGPGTRLTVL.

The V call is TRBV11-2, the J call TRBJ2-1, with D possibly TRBD1 on 6 matching bases. With 5 bases removed from V and 1 base from J, the gap between germline ends came to 12 bases. The CDR3 totals 15 residues. Per the germline V gene, CDR1 is SGHAT and CDR2 is FQNNGV. For the CDR3, the DNA is TGTGCCAGCAGCCCCCGGACAGATTCCTACAATGAGCAGTTCTTC. Its protein is CASSPRTDSYNEQFF.

The chain is built from TRBV6-5 and TRBJ1-2; no definite D call. Deletions cut 5 bases from V and 4 bases from J, with 11 bases between. The CDR3 contains 13 residues. Germline values: CDR1 MNHEY, CDR2 SVGAGI. CDR3 sequence reads: CASSQRLGYGYTF. In DNA, the CDR3 is TGTGCCAGCAGTCAGAGGTTGGGCTATGGCTACACCTTC.

A word on this clone: Possible read error: a much larger clone is one base away. V usage is TRBV7-9 and J usage is TRBJ1-2; 9 nucleotides line up with TRBD1. CDR3 length: 17 residues. V shed 4 bases, J shed 6 bases, and the junction held 15 bases outside the gene matches. Per the germline V gene, CDR1 is SEHNR and CDR2 is FQNEAQ (reference sequence). The CDR3 here is CASSSGQGGPTGNGYTF. The DNA of the CDR3 is TGTGCCAGCAGCTCGGGACAGGGAGGGCCCACTGGGAATGGCTACACCTTC.

The chain has TRBV19 and TRBJ2-3; 7 positions agree with TRBD1. V trimming: 10 bases; J trimming: 4 bases; junction bases outside the gene matches: 17. In germline, CDR1 is LNHDA, CDR2 SQIVND (reference sequence). This CDR3 comprises 16 residues. The CDR3 reads CATSPTGRGMSDTQYF. The CDR3 DNA is TGTGCCACCTCGCCCACGGGCAGGGGGATGTCAGATACGCAGTATTTT.

The CDR3 loop reads CASSLPEVSTDTQYF. The CDR3 nucleotides are TGTGCCAGCAGCCTCCCGGAGGTGAGCACAGATACGCAGTATTTT. The chain carries TRBV5-6 and TRBJ2-3, with a weak D call TRBD2 (5 bases). There are 15 residues in the CDR3. Looked up from germline, CDR1 is SGHDT and CDR2 is YYEEEE. The V and J ends lost 4 bases and 0 bases respectively, with 12 bases between them. Filled out from reference TRBV5-6 and TRBJ2-3, the complete variable domain reads DAGVTQSPTHLIKTRGQQVTLRCSPKSGHDTVSWYQQALGQGPQFIFQYYEEEERQRGNFPDRFSGHQFPNYSSELNVNALLLGDSALYLCASSLPEVSTDTQYFGPGTRLTVL.

V is TRBV7-6 and J is TRBJ2-5, with D hard to call. The CDR3 loop spans 13 amino acids. Germline V CDR1 and CDR2: SGHVS, FNYEAQ. Trimming stripped 5 bases from V and 5 bases from J, with 12 bases between. For the CDR3, the DNA is TGTGCCAGCAGCCATGACGGTGAGGAGACCCAGTACTTC. Translation gives CASSHDGEETQYF.

The rearrangement links TRBV6-1 to TRBJ1-5; a possible D gene is TRBD1 (6 bases). Per germline, CDR1 MNHNS and CDR2 SASEGT. The CDR3 is made up of 15 amino acids. The V end was cut by 9 bases, the J end by 1 base, with 16 bases between. The CDR3 region has the DNA TGTGCCAGTCTGAAACAGGGACTGAGCAATCAGCCCCAGCATTTT. Amino acids: CASLKQGLSNQPQHF.

The V call is TRBV6-6, the J call TRBJ1-2; weak D call: TRBD1 (5 bases). Trimming took off 9 bases at V and 9 bases at J, with 20 bases between the two ends. CDR1 is MNHNY and CDR2 is SVGAGI in the germline V gene (reference sequence). CDR3 length: 13 residues. The CDR3 DNA follows: TGTGCCAGTCGAAGGGACGGGCCTAGTCGCTACACCTTC. The encoded protein is CASRRDGPSRYTF.

The chain joins TRBV6-6 to TRBJ1-5; D not resolved. Between the trimmed V and J ends, which lost 3 bases and 5 bases, there was a span of 14 bases. Germline V gene lookup returns CDR1 MNHNY and CDR2 SVGAGI (reference sequence). This CDR3 contains 15 residues. The CDR3 DNA follows: TGTGCCAGCAGTTATGGAAAGGGTGGGGATCAGCCCCAGCATTTT. It codes for CASSYGKGGDQPQHF.

V usage is TRBV28 and J usage is TRBJ2-7, with D tentatively TRBD1 (5 bases). Trimming left V 8 bases short and J 0 bases short, with 8 bases between. This CDR3 contains 12 residues. Germline CDR1 MDHEN, CDR2 SYDVKM. CDR3: CASQDNSYEQYF. For the CDR3, the DNA is TGTGCCAGCCAGGACAACTCCTACGAGCAGTACTTC.

The V gene is TRBV9, the J gene TRBJ2-7, with 9 nucleotides matching TRBD1. The CDR3 loop spans 16 amino acids. J was trimmed by 2 bases and V by 2 bases; bases with no gene match: 8. Germline V gene sequence: CDR1 SGDLS, CDR2 YYNGEE. The CDR3 DNA follows: TGTGCCAGCAGCGTTCACCCGGGACAGGGACCCTACGAGCAGTACTTC. Protein: CASSVHPGQGPYEQYF. Full variable domain (outside the CDR3, taken from reference TRBV9 and TRBJ2-7): DSGVTQTPKHLITATGQRVTLRCSPRSGDLSVYWYQQSLDQGLQFLIQYYNGEERAKGNILERFSAQQFPDLHSELNLSSLELGDSALYFCASSVHPGQGPYEQYFGPGTRLTVT.

This chain uses TRBV6-4 with TRBJ2-1; 11 bases match TRBD2. Germline CDR1 and CDR2: MRHNA and SNTAGT. V was pared by 6 bases and J by 10 bases, with 2 bases of the junction left unmatched. The CDR3 consists of 12 residues. The chain's CDR3 is CASRSSGGEQFF. In nucleotides, the CDR3 is TGTGCCAGCAGGTCTAGCGGGGGGGAGCAGTTCTTC.

V gene TRBV6-1 combines with J gene TRBJ2-5; TRBD1 might be the D (6 bases). The V and J ends lost 6 bases and 5 bases respectively, with 13 bases between them. The CDR3 contains 13 residues. CDR1 and CDR2 (germline): MNHNS, SASEGT. CDR3 protein: CASRQQGRETQYF. In DNA, the CDR3 is TGTGCCAGCAGGCAACAGGGTAGGGAGACCCAGTACTTC.

The J gene is TRBJ2-3, the V gene TRBV5-1; the match to TRBD2 covers 11 bases. This CDR3 is built from 17 residues. J gave up 6 bases and V 4 bases, and 13 bases lay outside the gene matches. CDR1 is SGHRS, CDR2 YFSETQ, per germline. DNA for the CDR3: TGCGCCAGCAGCCCTGGTGGTAGCGGGGGGGCAGGGGATACGCAGTATTTT. Its translation is CASSPGGSGGAGDTQYF.

J is TRBJ2-4 and V is TRBV4-1; the match to TRBD1 covers 9 bases. The CDR3 totals 15 residues. Germline values: CDR1 MGHRA, CDR2 YSYEKL. Trimming took 0 bases from V and 9 from J; bases not matched to a gene: 6. The CDR3 protein is CASSQETGGVGIQYF. The CDR3 nucleotides read TGCGCCAGCAGCCAAGAGACAGGGGGGGTGGGCATTCAGTACTTC.

This CDR3 is CASSRSTRASRDTQYF. For the CDR3, the DNA is TGCGCCAGCAGCCGTTCGACTCGGGCCTCGCGGGATACGCAGTATTTT. The J gene is TRBJ2-3, the V gene TRBV4-1; D not certain. This CDR3 has 16 residues. Between the trimmed V and J ends, which lost 4 bases and 6 bases, there was a span of 20 bases. Germline V lookup: CDR1 MGHRA, CDR2 YSYEKL.

CDR3 in DNA: TGTGCCAGCAGCGTAGCTACGGAGACTAGCGGGTTCCAAGAGACCCAGTACTTC. Its translation is CASSVATETSGFQETQYF. This sequence joins TRBV9 and TRBJ2-5; 10 bases fit TRBD2. The V and J ends lost 0 bases and 1 base, in that order; junction bases with no gene match: 9. This CDR3 is 18 amino acids long. Germline V gives CDR1 SGDLS, CDR2 YYNGEE. Looking up the rest from reference TRBV9 and TRBJ2-5 gives the full variable domain: DSGVTQTPKHLITATGQRVTLRCSPRSGDLSVYWYQQSLDQGLQFLIQYYNGEERAKGNILERFSAQQFPDLHSELNLSSLELGDSALYFCASSVATETSGFQETQYFGPGTRLLVL.

In DNA form, the CDR3 reads TGTGCCAGCAGTTTTGGCAGCTCTGGGGCCAACGTCCTGACTTTC. Residues: CASSFGSSGANVLTF. V usage is TRBV27 and J usage is TRBJ2-6; D not resolved. V was clipped by 3 bases and J by 0 bases, with 6 bases between them. The CDR3 is made up of 15 amino acids. CDR1 is MNHEY and CDR2 is SMNVEV in the germline V gene (reference sequence).

The genes are TRBV7-9 and TRBJ2-3, with 11 bases lining up with TRBD2. Germline V gene sequence: CDR1 SEHNR, CDR2 FQNEAQ (reference sequence). With V trimmed by 5 bases and J by 2 bases, 3 bases remained unmatched. This CDR3 comprises 15 residues. The CDR3 region is CASSPGLAATDTQYF. The CDR3 DNA is TGTGCCAGCAGCCCGGGACTAGCGGCCACAGATACGCAGTATTTT.